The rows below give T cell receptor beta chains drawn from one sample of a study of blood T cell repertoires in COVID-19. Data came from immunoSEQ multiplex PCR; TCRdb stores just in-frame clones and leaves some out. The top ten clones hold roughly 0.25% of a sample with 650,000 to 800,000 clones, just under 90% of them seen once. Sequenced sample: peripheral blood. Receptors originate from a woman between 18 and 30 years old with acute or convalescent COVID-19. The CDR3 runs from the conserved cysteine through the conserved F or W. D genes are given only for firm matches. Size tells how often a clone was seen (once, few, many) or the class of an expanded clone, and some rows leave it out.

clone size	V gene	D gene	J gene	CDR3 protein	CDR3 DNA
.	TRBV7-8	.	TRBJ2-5	CASSELSGEGETQYF	TGTGCCAGCAGCGAACTCTCAGGGGAGGGAGAGACCCAGTACTTC
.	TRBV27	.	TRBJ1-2	CASSLRGLWGYTF	TGTGCCAGCAGTTTAAGAGGACTCTGGGGCTACACCTTC
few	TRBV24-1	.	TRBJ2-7	CATSDSGALVYEQYF	TGTGCCACCAGCGATTCAGGGGCCCTCGTCTACGAGCAGTACTTC
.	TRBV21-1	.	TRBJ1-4	CASSRTAYNEKLFF	TGTGCCAGCAGTAGGACAGCCTATAATGAAAAACTGTTTTTT
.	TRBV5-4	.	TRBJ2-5	CASSLYLAPGETQYF	TGTGCCAGCAGCTTGTACTTAGCCCCTGGGGAGACCCAGTACTTC
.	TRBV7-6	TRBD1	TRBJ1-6	CASSLEAGGSGSPLHF	TGTGCCAGCAGCTTAGAGGCAGGGGGTTCAGGTTCACCCCTCCACTTT
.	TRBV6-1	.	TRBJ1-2	CASSARILGAGAYGYTF	TGTGCCAGCAGTGCCCGTATCCTGGGGGCAGGGGCCTATGGCTACACCTTC
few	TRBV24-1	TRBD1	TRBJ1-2	CATSDSGTGKGYGYTF	TGTGCCACCAGTGATTCCGGGACAGGGAAGGGCTATGGCTACACCTTC
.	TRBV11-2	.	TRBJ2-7	CASSPRETYEQYF	TGTGCCAGCAGCCCCAGGGAAACCTACGAGCAGTACTTC
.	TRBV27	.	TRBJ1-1	CASRIQGFTTEAFF	TGTGCCAGCAGAATACAGGGATTTACAACTGAAGCTTTCTTT
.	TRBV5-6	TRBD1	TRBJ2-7	CASSSTTSGTGVYEQYF	TGTGCCAGCAGCTCAACAACCTCCGGGACAGGGGTCTACGAGCAGTACTTC
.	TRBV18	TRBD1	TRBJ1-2	CASSPDRDLGGYTF	TGTGCCAGCTCTCCGGACAGGGATCTAGGTGGCTACACCTTC
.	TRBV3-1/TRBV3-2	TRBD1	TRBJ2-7	CASSQAGTGPHEQYF	TGTGCCAGCAGCCAAGCCGGGACAGGGCCCCACGAGCAGTACTTC
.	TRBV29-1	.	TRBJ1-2	CSVAGGGNYGYTF	TGCAGCGTCGCTGGTGGAGGGAACTATGGCTACACCTTC
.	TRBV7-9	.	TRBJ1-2	CASSSGTWNGYTF	TGTGCCAGCAGTTCAGGGACATGGAATGGCTACACCTTC
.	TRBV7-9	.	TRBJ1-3	CASSLERWDTIYF	TGTGCCAGCAGCTTAGAGCGGTGGGACACCATATATTTT
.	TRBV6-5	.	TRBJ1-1	CASSYLFGETGFF	TGTGCCAGCAGTTATTTGTTTGGGGAGACTGGTTTCTTT
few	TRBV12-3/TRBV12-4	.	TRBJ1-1	CASSFSGIEAFF	TGTGCCAGCAGTTTTTCCGGGATTGAAGCTTTCTTT
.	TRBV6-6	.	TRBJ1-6	CASSYPDSNSPLHF	TGTGCCAGCAGTTACCCGGACAGTAATTCACCCCTCCACTTT
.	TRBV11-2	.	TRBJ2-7	CASSRFSYKSPLYEQYF	TGTGCCAGCAGCCGCTTCTCTTACAAGTCCCCCCTCTACGAGCAGTACTTC
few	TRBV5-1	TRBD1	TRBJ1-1	CASSKRTGGMNTEAFF	TGCGCCAGCAGCAAGAGGACAGGGGGAATGAACACTGAAGCTTTCTTT
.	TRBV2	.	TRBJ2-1	CAKGLVTGEQFF	TGTGCCAAGGGGCTTGTGACAGGAGAGCAGTTCTTC
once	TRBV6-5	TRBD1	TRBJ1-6	CASSNTGEGSPLHF	TGTGCCAGCAGTAACACAGGGGAAGGGTCACCCCTCCACTTT
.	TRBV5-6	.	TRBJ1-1	CASSLRREVFTEAFF	TGTGCCAGCAGCTTGCGCCGGGAGGTATTCACTGAAGCTTTCTTT
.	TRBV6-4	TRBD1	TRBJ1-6	CASSKGQGGNSPLHF	TGTGCCAGCAGTAAGGGACAGGGAGGGAATTCACCCCTCCACTTT
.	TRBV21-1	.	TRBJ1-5	CASSPARGVRSSGNQPQHF	TGTGCCAGCAGCCCGGCCCGCGGGGTCCGTTCTTCCGGCAATCAGCCCCAGCATTTT
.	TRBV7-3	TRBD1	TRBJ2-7	CASSTQGAPNEQYF	TGTGCCAGCAGCACCCAGGGGGCCCCCAACGAGCAGTACTTC
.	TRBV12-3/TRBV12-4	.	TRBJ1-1	CASPAGPNTEAFF	TGTGCCAGCCCTGCAGGGCCAAACACTGAAGCTTTCTTT
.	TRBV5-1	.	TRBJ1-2	CASSLDGPQGGYTF	TGCGCCAGCAGCTTGGATGGCCCCCAGGGTGGCTACACCTTC
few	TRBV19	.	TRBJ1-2	CASRQDDNYGYTF	TGTGCCTCTCGACAGGACGATAACTATGGCTACACCTTC
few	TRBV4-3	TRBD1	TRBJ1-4	CASSRGGQGTEKLFF	TGCGCCAGCAGCCGGGGGGGACAGGGGACTGAAAAACTGTTTTTT
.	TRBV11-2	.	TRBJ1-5	CASSLGPGEKPQHF	TGTGCCAGCAGCTTGGGCCCCGGGGAGAAGCCCCAGCATTTT
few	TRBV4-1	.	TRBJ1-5	CASSQGLISNQPQHF	TGCGCCAGCAGCCAAGGACTTATTAGCAATCAGCCCCAGCATTTT
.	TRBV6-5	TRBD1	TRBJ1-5	CASSYKGANQPQHF	TGTGCCAGCAGTTACAAGGGGGCCAATCAGCCCCAGCATTTT
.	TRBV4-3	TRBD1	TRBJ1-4	CASSQDRLRTGGSRGEKLFF	TGCGCCAGCAGCCAAGATCGACTAAGGACAGGGGGGAGTCGAGGTGAAAAACTGTTTTTT
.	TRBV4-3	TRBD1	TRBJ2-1	CASSQDEWTGVYNEQFF	TGCGCCAGCAGCCAAGATGAGTGGACAGGGGTCTACAATGAGCAGTTCTTC
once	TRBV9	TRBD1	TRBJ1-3	CASSVRTGGNTIYF	TGTGCCAGCAGCGTAAGGACAGGTGGAAACACCATATATTTT
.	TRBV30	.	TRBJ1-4	CAWSVQGEEKLFF	TGTGCCTGGAGTGTACAGGGTGAAGAAAAACTGTTTTTT
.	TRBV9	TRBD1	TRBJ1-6	CASSGGQGVGSPLHF	TGTGCCAGCAGCGGAGGACAGGGGGTAGGGTCACCCCTCCACTTT
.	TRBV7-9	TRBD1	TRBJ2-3	CASSLDPYRGADTQYF	TGTGCCAGCAGCTTAGATCCGTACAGGGGGGCAGATACGCAGTATTTT
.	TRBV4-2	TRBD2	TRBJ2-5	CASSQDPAGGVTETQYF	TGTGCCAGCAGCCAAGATCCAGCGGGGGGGGTTACAGAGACCCAGTACTTC
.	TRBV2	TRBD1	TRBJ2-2	CASRAYPTGFHGGGELFF	TGTGCCAGCAGAGCCTATCCGACAGGGTTTCATGGCGGCGGGGAGCTGTTTTTT
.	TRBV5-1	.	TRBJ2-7	CASSLERAAYEQYF	TGCGCCAGCAGCTTGGAGCGGGCGGCCTACGAGCAGTACTTC
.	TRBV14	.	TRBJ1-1	CASSPPGFTEAFF	TGTGCCAGCAGCCCCCCGGGTTTCACTGAAGCTTTCTTT
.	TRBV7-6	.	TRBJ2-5	CASRDLQETQYF	TGTGCCAGCAGGGACTTACAAGAGACCCAGTACTTC
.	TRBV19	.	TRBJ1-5	CASSLQGGNQPQHF	TGTGCCAGTAGTTTACAGGGAGGCAATCAGCCCCAGCATTTT
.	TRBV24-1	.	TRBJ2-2	CATSLEGVDTGELFF	TGTGCCACCAGTCTAGAGGGGGTCGACACCGGGGAGCTGTTTTTT
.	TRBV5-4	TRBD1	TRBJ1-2	CASSLGGTGYGYTF	TGTGCCAGCAGCTTGGGGGGGACAGGGTACGGCTACACCTTC
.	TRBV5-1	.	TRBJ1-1	CASSLVGENTEAFF	TGCGCCAGCAGCTTGGTCGGGGAGAACACTGAAGCTTTCTTT
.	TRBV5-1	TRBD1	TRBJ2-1	CASSLDRGNEQFF	TGCGCCAGCAGCTTGGACAGGGGAAATGAGCAGTTCTTC
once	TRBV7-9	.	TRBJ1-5	CASSSQNQPQHF	TGTGCCAGCAGCTCCCAGAATCAGCCCCAGCATTTT
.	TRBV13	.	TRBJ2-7	CASSFRRGTEQYF	TGTGCCAGCAGCTTTCGCAGGGGAACCGAGCAGTACTTC
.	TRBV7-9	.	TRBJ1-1	CASSPPSVTEAFF	TGTGCCAGCAGCCCACCCTCGGTCACTGAAGCTTTCTTT
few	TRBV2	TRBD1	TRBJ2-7	CASSGDRAYEQYF	TGTGCCAGCAGTGGGGACAGAGCCTACGAGCAGTACTTC
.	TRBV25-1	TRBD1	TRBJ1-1	CASSEIINRGTTEAFF	TGTGCCAGCAGTGAAATAATAAACAGGGGGACCACTGAAGCTTTCTTT
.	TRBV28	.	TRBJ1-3	CASSLTVEGSGNTIYF	TGTGCCAGCAGTCTGACAGTGGAGGGTTCTGGAAACACCATATATTTT
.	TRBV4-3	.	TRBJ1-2	CASSQDFTGNYGYTF	TGCGCCAGCAGCCAAGATTTCACAGGGAACTATGGCTACACCTTC
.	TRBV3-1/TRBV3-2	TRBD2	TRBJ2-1	CASSQKSPLAGGHNEQFF	TGTGCCAGCAGCCAAAAGTCCCCCCTAGCGGGGGGGCACAATGAGCAGTTCTTC
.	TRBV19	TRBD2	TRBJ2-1	CASSIWASGGADEQFF	TGTGCCAGTAGTATTTGGGCCAGCGGGGGGGCCGATGAGCAGTTCTTC
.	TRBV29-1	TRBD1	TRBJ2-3	CSTRDRGRDTQYF	TGCAGCACCAGGGACAGGGGGCGGGATACGCAGTATTTT